These T cell receptor beta chains were read from a single sample in a study of cytomegalovirus exposure and HLA in healthy donors. Sequenced by immunoSEQ multiplex PCR; TCRdb stores in-frame clones only, minus some. The sample records roughly 77,000 clones, about a tenth being singletons. Sample: PBMCs. The source is a man in his 60s in good health and CMV-seropositive. The CDR3 runs from the conserved cysteine through the conserved F or W. D genes are given only for firm matches. The size field is filled for only some rows; it gives once, few, many or a size class.

j_call,v_call,d_call,clone_size,cdr3_aa,cdr3_nt
TRBJ1-6,TRBV19,TRBD1,few,CASTPGQNSPLHF,TGTGCCAGTACCCCGGGACAGAATTCACCCCTCCACTTT
TRBJ2-2,TRBV19,-,-,CASSRGPTNTGELFF,TGTGCCAGTAGTCGAGGCCCCACCAACACCGGGGAGCTGTTTTTT
TRBJ1-2,TRBV11-2,-,-,CASSSGVGFLGYGYTF,TGTGCCAGCAGCTCAGGGGTGGGGTTCTTGGGCTATGGCTACACCTTC
TRBJ1-6,TRBV14,-,-,CASTLDRGSPLHF,TGTGCCAGCACCCTCGACCGCGGTTCACCCCTCCACTTT
TRBJ2-1,TRBV9,TRBD2,-,CASSSEGSGKSYNEQFF,TGTGCCAGCAGCTCCGAGGGAAGCGGGAAGTCCTACAATGAGCAGTTCTTC
TRBJ2-5,TRBV9,TRBD2,few,CASSGTSGGSGETQYF,TGTGCCAGCAGCGGGACTAGCGGGGGTTCGGGGGAGACCCAGTACTTC
TRBJ1-3,TRBV5-1,-,few,CASSLDSRNTIYF,TGCGCCAGCAGCTTGGACAGCCGAAACACCATATATTTT
TRBJ2-1,TRBV11-1,TRBD2,few,CASSRAGARNEQFF,TGTGCCAGCAGCCGAGCGGGGGCGAGAAATGAGCAGTTCTTC
TRBJ1-3,TRBV2,-,few,CASRGDISGNTIYF,TGTGCCAGCAGAGGGGACATTTCGGGAAACACCATATATTTT
TRBJ2-3,TRBV6-4,-,few,CASSDSSAADTQYF,TGTGCCAGCAGTGACTCGAGCGCCGCAGATACGCAGTATTTT
TRBJ1-3,TRBV10-3,-,-,CAISDSSGNTIYF,TGTGCCATCAGTGACAGCTCTGGAAACACCATATATTTT
TRBJ1-2,TRBV19,TRBD1,-,CASRGRGAYYGYTF,TGTGCCAGTAGGGGCAGGGGGGCTTACTATGGCTACACCTTC
TRBJ2-5,TRBV5-6,TRBD2,few,CASSLVIAGGPEETQYF,TGTGCCAGCAGCTTGGTTATAGCGGGAGGGCCGGAAGAGACCCAGTACTTC
TRBJ1-5,TRBV15,TRBD1,-,CATSRGQGNQPQHF,TGTGCCACCAGCCGGGGACAGGGGAATCAGCCCCAGCATTTT
TRBJ1-1,TRBV5-6,-,-,CASSLLDGGVTEAFF,TGTGCCAGCAGCTTGTTAGATGGAGGGGTCACTGAAGCTTTCTTT
TRBJ1-2,TRBV6-1,TRBD1,-,CASSEAGQVLSGYTF,TGTGCCAGCAGTGAAGCGGGACAGGTGTTAAGTGGCTACACCTTC
TRBJ2-3,TRBV7-3,-,few,CASSRAGAGDTQYF,TGTGCCAGCTCCCGTGCGGGGGCGGGAGATACGCAGTATTTT
TRBJ1-1,TRBV2,-,-,CATREGLKNTEAFF,TGTGCCACCAGGGAGGGTCTTAAGAACACTGAAGCTTTCTTT
TRBJ2-3,TRBV4-1,-,-,CASSQVAVSGTDTQYF,TGCGCCAGCAGCCAAGTAGCGGTCTCAGGGACAGATACGCAGTATTTT
TRBJ2-7,TRBV29-1,TRBD2,few,CSVEANSGTTYEQYF,TGCAGCGTTGAGGCTAATAGCGGGACAACCTACGAGCAGTACTTC
TRBJ2-1,TRBV9,TRBD2,-,CASSVGVAGYNEQFF,TGTGCCAGCAGCGTAGGGGTAGCGGGATACAATGAGCAGTTCTTC
TRBJ1-2,TRBV9,TRBD1,-,CASSVDDRGLVYGYTF,TGTGCCAGCAGCGTAGATGACAGGGGGTTGGTCTATGGCTACACCTTC
TRBJ2-1,TRBV5-8,TRBD2,few,CASSPQGGSNEQFF,TGTGCCAGCAGCCCCCAGGGCGGGAGCAATGAGCAGTTCTTC
TRBJ1-1,TRBV5-6,-,few,CASTRKGGGGGFEAFF,TGTGCCAGCACCCGTAAGGGTGGGGGCGGTGGGTTTGAAGCTTTCTTT
TRBJ2-7,TRBV18,-,-,CASTTPSGSYEQYF,TGTGCCAGCACTACGCCGAGCGGCTCCTACGAGCAGTACTTC
TRBJ2-7,TRBV7-9,-,-,CASSSEDTQFYEQYF,TGTGCCAGCAGCTCTGAGGACACGCAGTTCTACGAGCAGTACTTC
TRBJ2-5,TRBV25-1,-,-,CARGWNYF,TGTGCCCGAGGGTGGAATTACTTC
TRBJ1-1,TRBV28,TRBD1,-,CASTKTGRYLNTEAFF,TGTGCCAGCACCAAGACAGGGAGGTACTTGAACACTGAAGCTTTCTTT
TRBJ1-2,TRBV15,TRBD1,-,CATRRQGSNYGYTF,TGTGCCACCAGGAGACAGGGAAGTAACTATGGCTACACCTTC
TRBJ1-3,TRBV27,-,-,CASSPQGSGNTIYF,TGTGCCAGCAGCCCACAGGGTTCTGGAAACACCATATATTTT
TRBJ2-2,TRBV14,-,-,CASSQSGYTGELFF,TGTGCCAGCAGCCAATCGGGATACACCGGGGAGCTGTTTTTT
TRBJ1-4,TRBV4-1,TRBD1,few,CASSQVPQGKTVLFF,TGCGCCAGCAGCCAAGTCCCACAGGGGAAGACGGTACTGTTTTTT
TRBJ2-3,TRBV5-8,-,-,CASSLEGGTDTQYF,TGTGCCAGCAGCTTGGAGGGGGGCACAGATACGCAGTATTTT
TRBJ1-1,TRBV5-4,TRBD1,-,CASSAGTGGYTEAFF,TGTGCCAGCAGCGCCGGGACAGGGGGGTACACTGAAGCTTTCTTT
TRBJ2-1,TRBV19,TRBD1,-,CASSGRDRGYNEQFF,TGTGCCAGTAGTGGCCGGGACAGGGGCTACAATGAGCAGTTCTTC
TRBJ2-7,TRBV5-4,TRBD1,few,CASSLPGQGASYEQYF,TGTGCCAGCAGCTTGCCCGGACAGGGGGCCTCCTACGAGCAGTACTTC
TRBJ2-1,TRBV27,-,-,CASSPISPRGIRGSYNEQFF,TGTGCCAGCAGTCCGATTTCCCCCCGGGGAATTCGGGGGTCCTACAATGAGCAGTTCTTC
TRBJ1-5,TRBV28,TRBD1,few,CASSLPGQGFQPQHF,TGTGCCAGCAGTTTACCCGGACAGGGGTTCCAGCCCCAGCATTTT
TRBJ1-2,TRBV18,TRBD1,-,CASSQGAGYGYTF,TGTGCCAGCTCGCAGGGGGCGGGCTATGGCTACACCTTC
TRBJ1-2,TRBV6-5,-,once,CASSYKLGPQGGYTF,TGTGCCAGCAGTTACAAATTGGGCCCCCAGGGTGGCTACACCTTC
TRBJ1-2,TRBV28,-,-,CASSFLNYGYTF,TGTGCCAGCAGTTTCCTTAACTATGGCTACACCTTC
TRBJ2-7,TRBV2,TRBD2,-,CASKSGLAFPQQYF,TGTGCCAGCAAATCGGGACTAGCTTTCCCCCAGCAGTACTTC
TRBJ2-5,TRBV7-9,-,-,CASSSQQETQYF,TGTGCCAGCAGTTCACAGCAAGAGACCCAGTACTTC
TRBJ2-2,TRBV9,TRBD2,few,CASSATSGRDSGELFF,TGTGCCAGCAGCGCTACTAGCGGGAGAGACTCCGGGGAGCTGTTTTTT
TRBJ2-3,TRBV11-3,TRBD2,-,CASSLSGGTDTQYF,TGTGCCAGCAGCTTAAGCGGGGGGACAGATACGCAGTATTTT
TRBJ1-1,TRBV19,-,-,CACRGMNTEAFF,TGTGCCTGCAGGGGAATGAACACTGAAGCTTTCTTT
TRBJ2-1,TRBV5-4,TRBD2,few,CASSSPSGGNEQFF,TGTGCCAGCAGCTCCCCTTCCGGGGGGAATGAGCAGTTCTTC
TRBJ1-2,TRBV19,TRBD1,-,CASKQGADYGYTF,TGTGCCAGTAAACAGGGGGCAGACTATGGCTACACCTTC
TRBJ2-1,TRBV19,TRBD2,few,CASSPSAAGGNEQFF,TGTGCCAGTAGTCCCTCTGCTGCGGGGGGCAATGAGCAGTTCTTC
TRBJ2-1,TRBV6-1,TRBD1,-,CASSEGGQGYNEQFF,TGTGCCAGCAGTGAAGGGGGACAGGGTTACAATGAGCAGTTCTTC
TRBJ1-6,TRBV6-6,-,few,CASSRGAVYNSPLHF,TGTGCCAGCAGCCGAGGAGCGGTTTATAATTCACCCCTCCACTTT
TRBJ2-2,TRBV15,-,-,CATSREGAGELFF,TGTGCCACCAGCAGAGAGGGCGCCGGGGAGCTGTTTTTT
TRBJ2-3,TRBV7-3,TRBD2,-,CASSSLGLAGEDTQYF,TGTGCCAGCAGCTCCCTCGGACTAGCGGGAGAGGATACGCAGTATTTT
TRBJ1-6,TRBV14,TRBD1,-,CASSPWTGPNSPLHF,TGTGCCAGCAGCCCATGGACAGGGCCTAATTCACCCCTCCACTTT